The rows below give T cell receptor beta chains drawn from one sample of a study of blood T cell repertoires in COVID-19. Using immunoSEQ multiplex PCR, the repertoire was profiled, and TCRdb retains in-frame clones only, with some absent. The profile shows about 76,000 clones, about nine tenths of them singletons. Sequencing was performed on peripheral blood. These receptors all come from a human donor in a cohort sampled during active COVID-19. Both conserved end residues are part of each CDR3. The D gene is left open where the match is weak. Expanded clones are given a class, and other clones once, few, many or no size at all.

j_call: TRBJ2-1; v_call: TRBV28; clone_size: NA; d_call: NA; cdr3_aa: CASSLRQVLLF; cdr3_nt: TGTGCCAGCAGTCTGAGACAGGTTCTCCTCTTC
j_call: TRBJ1-5; v_call: TRBV18; clone_size: NA; d_call: TRBD1; cdr3_aa: CASSPQGGLESNQPQHF; cdr3_nt: TGTGCCAGCTCACCTCAAGGGGGCTTGGAAAGCAATCAGCCCCAGCATTTT
j_call: TRBJ1-1; v_call: TRBV27; clone_size: NA; d_call: TRBD1; cdr3_aa: CASSPRTGGLMNTEAFF; cdr3_nt: TGTGCCAGCAGTCCCCGGACAGGGGGTCTTATGAACACTGAAGCTTTCTTT
j_call: TRBJ2-7; v_call: TRBV24-1; clone_size: NA; d_call: TRBD1; cdr3_aa: CATSDAPTGGEQYF; cdr3_nt: TGTGCCACCAGTGATGCCCCGACAGGGGGCGAGCAGTACTTC
j_call: TRBJ2-7; v_call: TRBV6-1; clone_size: once; d_call: TRBD2; cdr3_aa: CASSDGLAGHYEQYF; cdr3_nt: TGTGCCAGCAGTGATGGACTAGCGGGTCACTACGAGCAGTACTTC
j_call: TRBJ2-7; v_call: TRBV10-3; clone_size: NA; d_call: TRBD1; cdr3_aa: CAIKGQGSSYEQYF; cdr3_nt: TGTGCCATCAAAGGACAGGGGAGTTCCTACGAGCAGTACTTC
j_call: TRBJ1-2; v_call: TRBV18; clone_size: NA; d_call: NA; cdr3_aa: CASSPPYDTDYGYTF; cdr3_nt: TGTGCCAGCTCACCACCTTACGACACAGACTATGGCTACACCTTC
j_call: TRBJ2-1; v_call: TRBV19; clone_size: NA; d_call: TRBD2; cdr3_aa: CASSTRGGLYNEQFF; cdr3_nt: TGTGCCAGTAGTACCCGGGGGGGCCTGTACAATGAGCAGTTCTTC
j_call: TRBJ2-3; v_call: TRBV5-4; clone_size: NA; d_call: TRBD2; cdr3_aa: CASSASPGLYFTDTQYF; cdr3_nt: TGTGCCAGCAGCGCTTCCCCGGGACTATATTTCACAGATACGCAGTATTTT
j_call: TRBJ2-6; v_call: TRBV4-2; clone_size: few; d_call: TRBD1; cdr3_aa: CASSQAGGSGANVLTF; cdr3_nt: TGTGCCAGCAGCCAAGCAGGGGGCTCTGGGGCCAACGTCCTGACTTTC
j_call: TRBJ1-1; v_call: TRBV3-1/TRBV3-2; clone_size: few; d_call: NA; cdr3_aa: CASSARRAEAFF; cdr3_nt: TGTGCCAGCAGCGCTAGGCGCGCTGAAGCTTTCTTT
j_call: TRBJ1-6; v_call: TRBV12-5; clone_size: NA; d_call: NA; cdr3_aa: CASGLAPNSPLHF; cdr3_nt: TGTGCTAGTGGTTTGGCTCCGAATTCACCCCTCCACTTT
j_call: TRBJ2-3; v_call: TRBV4-2; clone_size: NA; d_call: TRBD2; cdr3_aa: CASSQDAGVGSTDTQYF; cdr3_nt: TGTGCCAGCAGCCAAGATGCGGGGGTAGGGAGCACAGATACGCAGTATTTT
j_call: TRBJ2-7; v_call: TRBV5-4; clone_size: NA; d_call: TRBD2; cdr3_aa: CASSFGLAGRASGTVNEQYF; cdr3_nt: TGTGCCAGCAGCTTCGGACTAGCGGGTAGGGCTAGCGGGACGGTAAACGAGCAGTACTTC
j_call: TRBJ2-2; v_call: TRBV7-3; clone_size: NA; d_call: TRBD2; cdr3_aa: CASSAGLVTGELFF; cdr3_nt: TGTGCCAGCAGCGCCGGACTAGTAACCGGGGAGCTGTTTTTT
j_call: TRBJ2-2; v_call: TRBV30; clone_size: NA; d_call: TRBD2; cdr3_aa: CAWIPRTSWAGELFF; cdr3_nt: TGTGCCTGGATACCCAGGACTAGCTGGGCCGGGGAGCTGTTTTTT
j_call: TRBJ2-7; v_call: TRBV6-6; clone_size: NA; d_call: NA; cdr3_aa: CASSDTYEQYF; cdr3_nt: TGTGCCAGCAGTGACACCTACGAGCAGTACTTC
j_call: TRBJ2-1; v_call: TRBV30; clone_size: NA; d_call: TRBD2; cdr3_aa: CAWSKLAASYNEQFF; cdr3_nt: TGTGCCTGGAGTAAACTAGCGGCCTCCTACAATGAGCAGTTCTTC
j_call: TRBJ2-3; v_call: TRBV7-3; clone_size: once; d_call: TRBD2; cdr3_aa: CASSLRTSGRAGTDTQYF; cdr3_nt: TGTGCCAGCAGCTTAAGAACTAGCGGGAGGGCCGGCACAGATACGCAGTATTTT
j_call: TRBJ2-5; v_call: TRBV6-5; clone_size: NA; d_call: NA; cdr3_aa: CASTGETQYF; cdr3_nt: TGTGCCAGCACAGGGGAGACCCAGTACTTC
j_call: TRBJ2-2; v_call: TRBV10-3; clone_size: NA; d_call: NA; cdr3_aa: CAISGREITGELFF; cdr3_nt: TGTGCCATCAGTGGCAGGGAAATCACCGGGGAGCTGTTTTTT
j_call: TRBJ1-1; v_call: TRBV7-8; clone_size: few; d_call: TRBD1; cdr3_aa: CASSGTRDSRSWNTEAFF; cdr3_nt: TGTGCCAGCAGCGGAACACGGGACAGCCGCAGCTGGAACACTGAAGCTTTCTTT
j_call: TRBJ1-6; v_call: TRBV29-1; clone_size: NA; d_call: NA; cdr3_aa: CSVSGGDNSPLHF; cdr3_nt: TGCAGCGTCTCTGGGGGGGATAATTCACCCCTCCACTTT
j_call: TRBJ1-5; v_call: TRBV2; clone_size: NA; d_call: NA; cdr3_aa: CASSENGGRSNQPQHF; cdr3_nt: TGTGCCAGCAGTGAAAACGGGGGACGCTCCAATCAGCCCCAGCATTTT
j_call: TRBJ2-3; v_call: TRBV25-1; clone_size: NA; d_call: TRBD2; cdr3_aa: CASSKSTSGRSDTQYF; cdr3_nt: TGTGCCAGCAGTAAGTCGACTAGCGGGAGGTCAGATACGCAGTATTTT
j_call: TRBJ2-2; v_call: TRBV7-9; clone_size: NA; d_call: TRBD1; cdr3_aa: CASRGAGTGFAGELFF; cdr3_nt: TGTGCCAGCAGAGGTGCGGGGACAGGGTTCGCCGGGGAGCTGTTTTTT
j_call: TRBJ2-7; v_call: TRBV2; clone_size: NA; d_call: NA; cdr3_aa: CASKAGSYEQYF; cdr3_nt: TGTGCCAGCAAAGCAGGCTCCTACGAGCAGTACTTC
j_call: TRBJ2-5; v_call: TRBV11-2; clone_size: NA; d_call: TRBD2; cdr3_aa: CASSLGLAGGREETQYF; cdr3_nt: TGTGCCAGCAGCTTAGGACTAGCGGGAGGCCGAGAGGAGACCCAGTACTTC
j_call: TRBJ1-5; v_call: TRBV19; clone_size: NA; d_call: TRBD1; cdr3_aa: CASSMRQGADQPQHF; cdr3_nt: TGTGCCAGTAGTATGAGACAGGGCGCAGATCAGCCCCAGCATTTT
j_call: TRBJ1-5; v_call: TRBV19; clone_size: NA; d_call: TRBD1; cdr3_aa: CASSTSGGQNQPQHF; cdr3_nt: TGTGCCAGTAGTACCTCAGGGGGTCAGAATCAGCCCCAGCATTTT
j_call: TRBJ2-3; v_call: TRBV9; clone_size: NA; d_call: TRBD2; cdr3_aa: CASSPTSGRTGDTQYF; cdr3_nt: TGTGCCAGCAGCCCTACTAGCGGGCGAACGGGAGATACGCAGTATTTT
j_call: TRBJ2-2; v_call: TRBV18; clone_size: NA; d_call: TRBD1; cdr3_aa: CASSPPGQGTGELFF; cdr3_nt: TGTGCCAGCTCACCTCCGGGACAGGGGACCGGGGAGCTGTTTTTT
j_call: TRBJ2-5; v_call: TRBV19; clone_size: NA; d_call: NA; cdr3_aa: CASSIGPRSETQYF; cdr3_nt: TGTGCCAGTAGTATAGGTCCGCGAAGCGAGACCCAGTACTTC
j_call: TRBJ2-3; v_call: TRBV27; clone_size: NA; d_call: TRBD2; cdr3_aa: CASSHQIAGMNTDTQYF; cdr3_nt: TGTGCCAGCAGCCATCAAATAGCGGGGATGAACACAGATACGCAGTATTTT
j_call: TRBJ2-2; v_call: TRBV4-3; clone_size: NA; d_call: NA; cdr3_aa: CASSQDRATGELFF; cdr3_nt: TGCGCCAGCAGCCAAGACAGGGCCACCGGGGAGCTGTTTTTT
j_call: TRBJ2-1; v_call: TRBV28; clone_size: NA; d_call: NA; cdr3_aa: CASSEDKPGPRASRNEQFF; cdr3_nt: TGTGCCAGCAGTGAAGATAAACCCGGACCGCGGGCCTCCCGCAATGAGCAGTTCTTC
j_call: TRBJ1-4; v_call: TRBV27; clone_size: NA; d_call: TRBD1; cdr3_aa: CASRPTGTTVTNEKLFF; cdr3_nt: TGTGCCAGCAGACCGACAGGGACGACGGTAACTAATGAAAAACTGTTTTTT
j_call: TRBJ2-7; v_call: TRBV5-1; clone_size: NA; d_call: TRBD1; cdr3_aa: CASSWGQGGEQYF; cdr3_nt: TGCGCCAGCAGCTGGGGACAGGGTGGCGAGCAGTACTTC
j_call: TRBJ2-3; v_call: TRBV5-1; clone_size: NA; d_call: NA; cdr3_aa: CASSLASGQGSQYF; cdr3_nt: TGCGCCAGCAGCTTGGCTTCCGGGCAGGGGTCCCAGTATTTT
j_call: TRBJ2-7; v_call: TRBV28; clone_size: NA; d_call: NA; cdr3_aa: CASSLPGYEQYF; cdr3_nt: TGTGCCAGCAGTTTACCGGGCTACGAGCAGTACTTC
j_call: TRBJ2-7; v_call: TRBV29-1; clone_size: once; d_call: TRBD2; cdr3_aa: CSVERSGSVDEQYF; cdr3_nt: TGCAGCGTTGAGCGGAGCGGGAGCGTCGACGAGCAGTACTTC
j_call: TRBJ1-2; v_call: TRBV7-9; clone_size: NA; d_call: NA; cdr3_aa: CASSLSGGDGYTF; cdr3_nt: TGTGCCAGCAGCTTATCGGGAGGGGATGGCTACACCTTC
j_call: TRBJ2-1; v_call: TRBV5-4; clone_size: NA; d_call: TRBD2; cdr3_aa: CASSFGGGNNEQFF; cdr3_nt: TGTGCCAGCAGCTTTGGCGGGGGGAACAATGAGCAGTTCTTC
j_call: TRBJ2-1; v_call: TRBV5-6; clone_size: NA; d_call: NA; cdr3_aa: CASSFGGYNEQFF; cdr3_nt: TGTGCCAGCAGCTTTGGCGGATACAATGAGCAGTTCTTC
j_call: TRBJ2-2; v_call: TRBV6-4; clone_size: NA; d_call: NA; cdr3_aa: CASTNSVNTGELFF; cdr3_nt: TGTGCCAGTACAAATTCAGTGAACACCGGGGAGCTGTTTTTT
j_call: TRBJ2-7; v_call: TRBV9; clone_size: NA; d_call: NA; cdr3_aa: CASSPLQLGTYEQYF; cdr3_nt: TGTGCCAGCAGCCCCCTCCAACTAGGTACTTACGAGCAGTACTTC
j_call: TRBJ1-4; v_call: TRBV29-1; clone_size: NA; d_call: TRBD1; cdr3_aa: CSVEGTGRANEKLFF; cdr3_nt: TGCAGCGTTGAGGGGACAGGGAGGGCTAATGAAAAACTGTTTTTT
j_call: TRBJ1-4; v_call: TRBV2; clone_size: NA; d_call: NA; cdr3_aa: CASSEANQGLEKLFF; cdr3_nt: TGTGCCAGCAGTGAAGCGAATCAGGGTCTTGAAAAACTGTTTTTT
j_call: TRBJ2-7; v_call: TRBV11-3; clone_size: NA; d_call: NA; cdr3_aa: CASSLIQGSEQYF; cdr3_nt: TGTGCCAGCAGCTTAATACAGGGAAGCGAGCAGTACTTC
j_call: TRBJ2-5; v_call: TRBV4-3; clone_size: NA; d_call: TRBD1; cdr3_aa: CASSQARGETQYF; cdr3_nt: TGCGCCAGCAGCCAAGCCAGGGGGGAGACCCAGTACTTC
j_call: TRBJ2-5; v_call: TRBV6-2/TRBV6-3; clone_size: NA; d_call: NA; cdr3_aa: CASSYGWAQTQYF; cdr3_nt: TGTGCCAGCAGTTACGGCTGGGCCCAGACCCAGTACTTC
j_call: TRBJ2-1; v_call: TRBV10-2; clone_size: NA; d_call: TRBD2; cdr3_aa: CASSESRASGRINEQFF; cdr3_nt: TGCGCCAGCAGTGAGTCTCGGGCTAGCGGGAGAATAAATGAGCAGTTCTTC
j_call: TRBJ2-7; v_call: TRBV7-2; clone_size: NA; d_call: NA; cdr3_aa: CASSLGRAYEQYF; cdr3_nt: TGTGCCAGCAGCTTAGGCAGGGCCTACGAGCAGTACTTC